Listed below are T cell receptor beta chains from one sample, sequenced in a study of blood T cell repertoires in COVID-19. Produced via immunoSEQ multiplex PCR; TCRdb's table is partial and in-frame only. The data contain 110,000 to 150,000 clones, 85% of them seen just once; the ten biggest clones take up 6.2%. The sequencing sample was made of PBMCs or T cells enriched from blood (not recorded which). These receptors were collected from a woman aged 40 to 49 who had recovered from COVID-19. Both conserved end residues are part of each CDR3. Fields, in order: CDR3 protein, clone size, V gene. Not all rows give a size; the values are once, few, many and, for expanded clones, a class.

cdr3_aa: CSVSGNSNQPQHF; clone_size: few; v_call: TRBV29-1
cdr3_aa: CASSYTSGAYEQYF; clone_size: -; v_call: TRBV5-6
cdr3_aa: CASSEYGGVDYGYTF; clone_size: -; v_call: TRBV25-1
cdr3_aa: CASSQVQGENEAFF; clone_size: -; v_call: TRBV4-1
cdr3_aa: CAWSLRGGSPLHF; clone_size: once; v_call: TRBV30
cdr3_aa: CASSTLRALEANVLTF; clone_size: -; v_call: TRBV5-1
cdr3_aa: CASRSLVRSPGELFF; clone_size: once; v_call: TRBV7-2
cdr3_aa: CASSRPGQGYEQYF; clone_size: -; v_call: TRBV7-9
cdr3_aa: CASSPLGENTEAFF; clone_size: -; v_call: TRBV18
cdr3_aa: CASSIGGGANEKLFF; clone_size: -; v_call: TRBV19
cdr3_aa: CATSTWDNQETQYF; clone_size: -; v_call: TRBV15
cdr3_aa: CASSPMPGTGIYEQYF; clone_size: once; v_call: TRBV7-9
cdr3_aa: CASSSIAGLASTDTQYF; clone_size: -; v_call: TRBV27
cdr3_aa: CASTYYGTGELFF; clone_size: -; v_call: TRBV2
cdr3_aa: CASSLGGSNYGYTF; clone_size: -; v_call: TRBV5-6
cdr3_aa: CATLAGRTDTQYF; clone_size: -; v_call: TRBV2
cdr3_aa: CASSQYSSGSNEQFF; clone_size: -; v_call: TRBV7-8
cdr3_aa: CASSSGQGLEKLFF; clone_size: -; v_call: TRBV27
cdr3_aa: CASSDLGQGAGNTIYF; clone_size: -; v_call: TRBV25-1
cdr3_aa: CASSLRTSAETQYF; clone_size: -; v_call: TRBV4-2
cdr3_aa: CASSPPGTQETQYF; clone_size: -; v_call: TRBV5-1
cdr3_aa: CASREGTSKIYEQYF; clone_size: -; v_call: TRBV2
cdr3_aa: CASSPRQGLLDNTGELFF; clone_size: once; v_call: TRBV19
cdr3_aa: CASSPYPGHELFYGYTF; clone_size: -; v_call: TRBV7-2
cdr3_aa: CASSVGTGGRGSETQYF; clone_size: -; v_call: TRBV2
cdr3_aa: CASSPGGAEQYF; clone_size: -; v_call: TRBV5-4